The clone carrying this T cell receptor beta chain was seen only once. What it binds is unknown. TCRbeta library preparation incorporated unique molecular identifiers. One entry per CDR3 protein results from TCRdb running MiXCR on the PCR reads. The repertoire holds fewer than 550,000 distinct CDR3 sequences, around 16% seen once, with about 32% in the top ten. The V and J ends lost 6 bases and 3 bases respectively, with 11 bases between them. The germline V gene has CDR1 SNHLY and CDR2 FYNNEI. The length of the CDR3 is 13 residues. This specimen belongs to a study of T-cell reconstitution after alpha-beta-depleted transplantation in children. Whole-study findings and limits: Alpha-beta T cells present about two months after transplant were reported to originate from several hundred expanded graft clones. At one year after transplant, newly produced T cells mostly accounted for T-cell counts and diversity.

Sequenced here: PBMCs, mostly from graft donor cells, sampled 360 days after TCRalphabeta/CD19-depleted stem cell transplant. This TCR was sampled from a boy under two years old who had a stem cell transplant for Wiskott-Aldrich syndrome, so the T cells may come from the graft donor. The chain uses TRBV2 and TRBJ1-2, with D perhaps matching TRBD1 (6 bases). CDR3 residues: CASRPGQDYGYTF. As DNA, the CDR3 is TGTGCCAGCAGGCCGGGACAAGACTATGGCTACACCTTC.